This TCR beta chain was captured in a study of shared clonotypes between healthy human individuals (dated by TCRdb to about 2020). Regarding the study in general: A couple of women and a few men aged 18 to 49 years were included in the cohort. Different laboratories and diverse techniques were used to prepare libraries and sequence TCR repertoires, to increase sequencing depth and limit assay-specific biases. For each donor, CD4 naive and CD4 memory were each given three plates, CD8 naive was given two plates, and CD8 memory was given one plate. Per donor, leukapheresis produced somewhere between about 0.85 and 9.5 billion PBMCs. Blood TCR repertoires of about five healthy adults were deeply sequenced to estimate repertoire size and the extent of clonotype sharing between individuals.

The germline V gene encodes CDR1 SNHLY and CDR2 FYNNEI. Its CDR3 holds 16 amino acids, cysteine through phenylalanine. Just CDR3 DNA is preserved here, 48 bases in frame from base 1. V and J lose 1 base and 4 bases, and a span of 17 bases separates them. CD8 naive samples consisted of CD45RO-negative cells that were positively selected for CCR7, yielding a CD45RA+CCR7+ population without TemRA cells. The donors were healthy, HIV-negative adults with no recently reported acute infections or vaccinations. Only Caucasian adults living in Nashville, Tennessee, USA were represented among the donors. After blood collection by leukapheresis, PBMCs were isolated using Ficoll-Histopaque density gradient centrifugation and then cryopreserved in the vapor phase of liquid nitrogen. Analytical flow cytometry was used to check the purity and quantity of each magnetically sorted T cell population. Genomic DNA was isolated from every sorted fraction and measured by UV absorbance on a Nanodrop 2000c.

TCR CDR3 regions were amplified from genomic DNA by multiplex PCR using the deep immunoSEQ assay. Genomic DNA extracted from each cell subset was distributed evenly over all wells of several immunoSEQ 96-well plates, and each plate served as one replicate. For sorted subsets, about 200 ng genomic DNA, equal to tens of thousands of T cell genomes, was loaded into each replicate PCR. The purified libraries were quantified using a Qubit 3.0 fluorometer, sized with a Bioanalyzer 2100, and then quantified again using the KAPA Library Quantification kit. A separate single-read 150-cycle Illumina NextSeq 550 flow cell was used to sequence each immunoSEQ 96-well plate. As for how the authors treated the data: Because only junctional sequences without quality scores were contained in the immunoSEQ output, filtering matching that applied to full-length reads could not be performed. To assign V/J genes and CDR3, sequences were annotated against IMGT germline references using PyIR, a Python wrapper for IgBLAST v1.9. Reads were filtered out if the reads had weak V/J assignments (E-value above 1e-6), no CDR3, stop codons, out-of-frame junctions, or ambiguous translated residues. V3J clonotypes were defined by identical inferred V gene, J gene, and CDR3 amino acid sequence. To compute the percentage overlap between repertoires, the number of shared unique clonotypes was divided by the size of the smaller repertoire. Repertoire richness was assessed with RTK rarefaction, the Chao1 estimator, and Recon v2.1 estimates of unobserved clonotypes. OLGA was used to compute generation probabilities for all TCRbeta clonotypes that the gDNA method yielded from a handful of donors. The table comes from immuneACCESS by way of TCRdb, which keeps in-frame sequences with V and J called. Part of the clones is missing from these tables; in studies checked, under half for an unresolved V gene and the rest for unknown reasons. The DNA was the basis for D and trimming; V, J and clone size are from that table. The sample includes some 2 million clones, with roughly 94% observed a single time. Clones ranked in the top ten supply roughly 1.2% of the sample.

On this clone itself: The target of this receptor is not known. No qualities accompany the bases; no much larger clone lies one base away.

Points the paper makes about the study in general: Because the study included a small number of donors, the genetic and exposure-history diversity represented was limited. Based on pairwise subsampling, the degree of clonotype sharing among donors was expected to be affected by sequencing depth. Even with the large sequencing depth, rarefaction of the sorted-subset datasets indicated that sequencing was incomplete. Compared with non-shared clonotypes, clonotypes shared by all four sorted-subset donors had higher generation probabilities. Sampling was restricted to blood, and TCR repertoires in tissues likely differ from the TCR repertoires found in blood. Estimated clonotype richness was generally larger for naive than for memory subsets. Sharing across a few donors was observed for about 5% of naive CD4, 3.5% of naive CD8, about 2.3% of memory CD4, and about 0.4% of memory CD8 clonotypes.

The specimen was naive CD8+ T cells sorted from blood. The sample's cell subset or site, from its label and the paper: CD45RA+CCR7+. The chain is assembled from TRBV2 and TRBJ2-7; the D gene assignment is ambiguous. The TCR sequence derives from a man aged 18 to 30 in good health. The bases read TGTGCCAGCAGTGAAGTCGGAAATTCAAGGTTATACGAGCAGTACTTC. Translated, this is CASSEVGNSRLYEQYF.